This T cell receptor beta chain was identified in a study of T cell repertoires in ileal Crohn's disease. Turning to the study itself: At surgery, around 36% of patients smoked, with median disease duration about eight years.

Assay: immunoSEQ multiplex PCR; the TCRdb copy retains only in-frame clones and omits some. The table lists approximately 15,000 clones, around 66% of them singletons. The CDR3 is 15 amino acids. The germline V and J ends were trimmed by 0 bases and 4 bases, with 14 bases remaining between them. Germline CDR1 reads SGDLS; CDR2 reads YYNGEE. Sequenced input: ileal tissue. The TCR comes from an adult with Crohn's disease. The chain uses TRBV9 and TRBJ2-7; maybe TRBD2 (6 bases). CDR3 loop: CASSVAGGAGYEQYF. CDR3 DNA: TGTGCCAGCAGCGTAGCTGGTGGGGCGGGGTACGAGCAGTACTTC.